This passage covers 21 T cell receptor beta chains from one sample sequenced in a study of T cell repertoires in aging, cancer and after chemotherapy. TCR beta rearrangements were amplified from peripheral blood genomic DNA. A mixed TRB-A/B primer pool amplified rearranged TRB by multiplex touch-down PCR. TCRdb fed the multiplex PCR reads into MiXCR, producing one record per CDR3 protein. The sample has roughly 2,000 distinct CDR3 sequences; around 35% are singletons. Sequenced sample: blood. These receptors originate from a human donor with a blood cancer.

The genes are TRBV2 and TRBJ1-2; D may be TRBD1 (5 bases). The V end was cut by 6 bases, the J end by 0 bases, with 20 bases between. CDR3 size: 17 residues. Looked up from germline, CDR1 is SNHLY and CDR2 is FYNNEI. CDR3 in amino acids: CASSRNPGTGANYGYTF. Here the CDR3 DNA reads TGTGCCAGCAGCCGTAACCCCGGGACGGGTGCTAACTATGGCTACACCTTC.

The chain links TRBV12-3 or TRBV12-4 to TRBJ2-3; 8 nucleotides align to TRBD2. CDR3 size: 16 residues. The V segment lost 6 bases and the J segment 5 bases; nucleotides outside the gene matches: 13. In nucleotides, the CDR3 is TGTGCCAGCAGAACAAAAGCGGGGGTCCACGGAGATACGCAGTATTTT. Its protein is CASRTKAGVHGDTQYF.

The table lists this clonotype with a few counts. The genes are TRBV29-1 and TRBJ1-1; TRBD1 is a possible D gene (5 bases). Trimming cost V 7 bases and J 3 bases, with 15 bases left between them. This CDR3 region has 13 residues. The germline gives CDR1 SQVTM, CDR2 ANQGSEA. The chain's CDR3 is CSGAGLGDTEAFF. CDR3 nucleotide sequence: TGCAGCGGGGCGGGACTGGGAGACACTGAAGCTTTCTTT.

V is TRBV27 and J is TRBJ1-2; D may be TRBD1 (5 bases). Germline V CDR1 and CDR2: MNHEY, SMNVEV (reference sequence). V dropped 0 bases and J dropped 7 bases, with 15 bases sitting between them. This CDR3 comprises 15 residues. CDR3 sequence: CASSLSMGGASGYTF. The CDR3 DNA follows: TGTGCCAGCAGTTTATCGATGGGAGGGGCAAGTGGCTACACCTTC.

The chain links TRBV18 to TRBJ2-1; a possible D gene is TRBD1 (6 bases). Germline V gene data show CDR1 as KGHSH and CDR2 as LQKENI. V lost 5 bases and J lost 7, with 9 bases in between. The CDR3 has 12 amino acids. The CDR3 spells CASSVTGNEQFF. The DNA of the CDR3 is TGTGCCAGCTCAGTAACAGGGAATGAGCAGTTCTTC.

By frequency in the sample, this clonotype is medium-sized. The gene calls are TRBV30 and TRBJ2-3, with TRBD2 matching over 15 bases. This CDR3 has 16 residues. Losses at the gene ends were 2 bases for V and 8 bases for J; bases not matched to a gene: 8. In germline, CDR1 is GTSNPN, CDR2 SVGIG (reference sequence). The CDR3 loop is CAWSNGLAGGLGTQYF. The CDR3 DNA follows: TGTGCCTGGAGTAACGGACTAGCGGGGGGGCTCGGTACGCAGTATTTT.

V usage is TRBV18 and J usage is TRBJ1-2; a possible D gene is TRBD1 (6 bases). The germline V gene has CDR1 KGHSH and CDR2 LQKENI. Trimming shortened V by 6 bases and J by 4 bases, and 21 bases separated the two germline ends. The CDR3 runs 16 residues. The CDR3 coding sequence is TGTGCCAGCTCCGACGACGAGGGGGAGTATCTCTATGGCTACACCTTC. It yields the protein CASSDDEGEYLYGYTF.

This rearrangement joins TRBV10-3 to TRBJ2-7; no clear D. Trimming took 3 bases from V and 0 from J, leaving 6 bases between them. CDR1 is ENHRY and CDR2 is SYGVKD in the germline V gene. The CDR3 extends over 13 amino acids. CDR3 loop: CAISDSRSYEQYV. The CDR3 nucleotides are TGTGCCATCAGTGACTCCCGCTCCTACGAGCAGTACGTC.

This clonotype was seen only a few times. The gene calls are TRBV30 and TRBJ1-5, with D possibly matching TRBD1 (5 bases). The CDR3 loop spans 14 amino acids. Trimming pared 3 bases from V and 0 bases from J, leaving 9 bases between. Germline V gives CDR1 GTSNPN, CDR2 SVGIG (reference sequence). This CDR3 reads CAWSLQGSNQPQHF. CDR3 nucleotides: TGTGCCTGGAGCCTCCAGGGTAGCAATCAGCCCCAGCATTTT.

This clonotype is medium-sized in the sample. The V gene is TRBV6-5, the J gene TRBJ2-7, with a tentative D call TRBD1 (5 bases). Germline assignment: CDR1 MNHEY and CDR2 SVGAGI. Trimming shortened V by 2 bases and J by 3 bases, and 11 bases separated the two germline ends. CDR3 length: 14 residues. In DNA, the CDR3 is TGTGCCAGCAGTTACGGCAGGGATGTCTACGAGCAGTACTTC. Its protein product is CASSYGRDVYEQYF.

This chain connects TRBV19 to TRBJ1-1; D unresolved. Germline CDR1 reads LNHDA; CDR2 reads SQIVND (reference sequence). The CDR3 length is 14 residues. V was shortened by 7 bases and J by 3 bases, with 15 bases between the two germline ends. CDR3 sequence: CASKAGGRDTEAFF. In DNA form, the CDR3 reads TGTGCCAGTAAGGCAGGTGGGAGGGACACTGAAGCTTTCTTT.

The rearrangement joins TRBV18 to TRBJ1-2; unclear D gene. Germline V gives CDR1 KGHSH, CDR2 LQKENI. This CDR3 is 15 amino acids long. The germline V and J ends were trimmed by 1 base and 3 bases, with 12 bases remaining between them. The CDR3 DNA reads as TGTGCCAGCTCACCACGTCCCCAGATTCACTATGGCTACACCTTC. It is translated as CASSPRPQIHYGYTF. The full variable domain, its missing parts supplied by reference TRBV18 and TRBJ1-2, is NAGVMQNPRHLVRRRGQEARLRCSPMKGHSHVYWYRQLPEEGLKFMVYLQKENIIDESGMPKERFSAEFPKEGPSILRIQQVVRGDSAAYFCASSPRPQIHYGYTFGSGTRLTVV.

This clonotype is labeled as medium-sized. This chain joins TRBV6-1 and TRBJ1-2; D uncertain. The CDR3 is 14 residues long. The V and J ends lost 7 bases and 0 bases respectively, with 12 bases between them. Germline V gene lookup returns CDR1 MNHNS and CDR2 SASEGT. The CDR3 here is CASTFGLANYGYTF. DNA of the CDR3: TGTGCCAGCACTTTCGGACTAGCTAACTATGGCTACACCTTC.

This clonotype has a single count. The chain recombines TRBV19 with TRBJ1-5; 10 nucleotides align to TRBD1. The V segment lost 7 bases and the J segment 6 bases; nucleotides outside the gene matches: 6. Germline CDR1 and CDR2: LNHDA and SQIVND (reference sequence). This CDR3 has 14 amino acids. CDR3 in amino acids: CASISDRGSQPQHF. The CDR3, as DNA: TGTGCCAGTATCTCGGACAGGGGGTCTCAGCCCCAGCATTTT.

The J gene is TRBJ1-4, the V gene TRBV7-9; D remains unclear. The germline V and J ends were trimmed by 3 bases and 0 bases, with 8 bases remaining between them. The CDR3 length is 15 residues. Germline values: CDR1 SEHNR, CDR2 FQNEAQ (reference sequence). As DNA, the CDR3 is TGTGCCAGCAGCTTCAGCGCTGCAACTAATGAAAAACTGTTTTTT. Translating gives CASSFSAATNEKLFF.

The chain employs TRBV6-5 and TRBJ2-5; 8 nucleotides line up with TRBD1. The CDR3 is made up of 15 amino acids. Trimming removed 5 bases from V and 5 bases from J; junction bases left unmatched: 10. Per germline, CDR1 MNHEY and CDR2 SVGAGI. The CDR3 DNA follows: TGTGCCAGCAGTGGCAGGGGGCAAGTCAGTGAGACCCAGTACTTC. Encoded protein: CASSGRGQVSETQYF.

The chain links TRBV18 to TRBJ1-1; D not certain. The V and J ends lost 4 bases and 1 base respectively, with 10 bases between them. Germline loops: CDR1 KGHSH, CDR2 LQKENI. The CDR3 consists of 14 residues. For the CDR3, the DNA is TGTGCCAGCTCACTCCAAGGGAGGAACACTGAAGCTTTCTTT. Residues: CASSLQGRNTEAFF.

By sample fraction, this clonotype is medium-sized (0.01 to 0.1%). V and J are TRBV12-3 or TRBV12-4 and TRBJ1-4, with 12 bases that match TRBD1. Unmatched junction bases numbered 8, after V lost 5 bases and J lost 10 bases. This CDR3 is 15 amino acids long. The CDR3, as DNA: TGTGCCAGCAGTCCGGGGACAGGGGGCTATGGAAAACTGTTTTTT. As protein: CASSPGTGGYGKLFF.

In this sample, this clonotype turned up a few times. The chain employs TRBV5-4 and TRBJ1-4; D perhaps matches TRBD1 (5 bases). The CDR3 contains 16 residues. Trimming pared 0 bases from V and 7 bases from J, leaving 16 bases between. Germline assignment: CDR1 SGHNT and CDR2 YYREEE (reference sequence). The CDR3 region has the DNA TGTGCCAGCAGCTTGGGGCCACGGGGGGACGGTGAAAAACTGTTTTTT. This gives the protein CASSLGPRGDGEKLFF. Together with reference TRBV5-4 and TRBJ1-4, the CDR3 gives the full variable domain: ETGVTQSPTHLIKTRGQQVTLRCSSQSGHNTVSWYQQALGQGPQFIFQYYREEENGRGNFPPRFSGLQFPNYSSELNVNALELDDSALYLCASSLGPRGDGEKLFFGSGTQLSVL.

Here the CDR3 DNA reads TGTGCCAGCTCATCCCGGGACAGGGGGATTTCTGAGCAGTTCTTC. Residues: CASSSRDRGISEQFF. The genes are TRBV18 and TRBJ2-1; 11 bases agree with TRBD1. Losses at the gene ends were 5 bases for V and 9 bases for J; bases not matched to a gene: 9. The CDR3 length is 15 residues. Germline assignment: CDR1 KGHSH and CDR2 LQKENI.

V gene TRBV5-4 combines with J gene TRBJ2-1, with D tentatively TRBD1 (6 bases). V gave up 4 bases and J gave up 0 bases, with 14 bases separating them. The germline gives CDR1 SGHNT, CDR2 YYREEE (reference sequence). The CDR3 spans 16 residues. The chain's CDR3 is CASSPSGARSYNEQFF. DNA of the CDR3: TGTGCCAGCAGCCCCTCAGGGGCCCGCTCCTACAATGAGCAGTTCTTC.